The entry that follows covers one T cell receptor beta chain sequence. Its antigen is unknown. The source of the sample is a study of T cell responses to AZD1222 COVID-19 vaccine. Points from the study as a whole: The number of AZD1222 recipients seropositive at baseline was only six. Spike-wide coverage was observed for vaccine-associated CD4 TCRs, with dominant responses at 160-218 and 743-854. Females made up more of the donors, who were largely white British, and clonal diversity may have come out too low. An increase in Spike-specific TCR breadth and depth was observed after two AZD1222 doses.

The junction had 6 bases not matched to a gene; V was cut back by 3 bases and J by 7 bases. The CDR3 runs to 15 residues. CDR1 is SGHTS and CDR2 is YDEGEE in the germline V gene. The assay was immunoSEQ multiplex PCR, and TCRdb's table has in-frame clones only and misses some. The sample contains about 66,000 clones, around nine tenths of which appear only once. The sequence was obtained from an adult who received the MenACWY meningococcal vaccine as a control. The chain uses TRBV5-8 and TRBJ1-4; 10 bases are a match to TRBD1. This specimen consisted of peripheral blood, obtained 28 days after the second dose of the MenACWY control vaccine. The CDR3 reads CASSSRGQGPEKLFF. The CDR3, as DNA: TGTGCCAGCAGCTCCAGGGGACAGGGGCCTGAAAAACTGTTTTTT. Combining the CDR3 with reference TRBV5-8 and TRBJ1-4 gives the whole variable domain EAGVTQSPTHLIKTRGQQATLRCSPISGHTSVYWYQQALGLGLQFLLWYDEGEERNRGNFPPRFSGRQFPNYSSELNVNALELEDSALYLCASSSRGQGPEKLFFGSGTQLSVL.